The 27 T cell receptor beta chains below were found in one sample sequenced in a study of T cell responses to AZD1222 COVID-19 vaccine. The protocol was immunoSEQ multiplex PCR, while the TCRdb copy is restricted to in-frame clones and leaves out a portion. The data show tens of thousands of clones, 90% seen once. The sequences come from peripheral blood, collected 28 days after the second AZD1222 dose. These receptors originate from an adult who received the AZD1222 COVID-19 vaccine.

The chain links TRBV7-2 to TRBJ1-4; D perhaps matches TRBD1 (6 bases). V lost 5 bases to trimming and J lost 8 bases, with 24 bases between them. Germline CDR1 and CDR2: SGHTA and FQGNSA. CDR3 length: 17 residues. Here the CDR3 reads CASSQLLQGRFREKLFF. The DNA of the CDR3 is TGTGCCAGCAGCCAACTCCTGCAGGGGAGGTTCAGGGAAAAACTGTTTTTT.

This CDR3 is CASSPETGASYEQYF. As DNA, the CDR3 is TGTGCCAGCAGCCCTGAAACAGGCGCTTCCTACGAGCAGTACTTC. The rearrangement uses TRBV11-3 and TRBJ2-7; a weak D match, TRBD1 (5 bases). Germline-derived CDR1 and CDR2 are SGHNT and YENEEA. Trimming pared 5 bases from V and 1 base from J, leaving 15 bases between. The CDR3 has 15 residues.

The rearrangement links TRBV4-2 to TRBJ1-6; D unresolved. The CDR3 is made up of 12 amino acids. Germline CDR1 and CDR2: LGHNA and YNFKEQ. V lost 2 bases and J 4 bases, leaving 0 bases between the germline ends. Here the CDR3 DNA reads TGTGCCAGCAGCCAATATAATTCACCCCTCCACTTT. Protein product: CASSQYNSPLHF.

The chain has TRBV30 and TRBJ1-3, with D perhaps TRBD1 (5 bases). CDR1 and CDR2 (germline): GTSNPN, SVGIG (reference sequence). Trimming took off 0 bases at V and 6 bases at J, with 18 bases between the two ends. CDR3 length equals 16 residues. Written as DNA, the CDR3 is TGTGCCTGGAGTGTTTGGCAAGGGCAGGGAGAAAACACCATATATTTT. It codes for CAWSVWQGQGENTIYF.

CDR3 bases: TGTGCCAGCAGTTACGATTACTACGAGCAGTACTTC. It codes for CASSYDYYEQYF. The chain has TRBV6-2 or TRBV6-3 and TRBJ2-7; D ambiguous. The CDR3 sequence is 12 residues long. V lost 2 bases, J lost 3 bases, and 5 bases lay in between. Germline CDR1 is MNHEY and CDR2 is SVGEGT.

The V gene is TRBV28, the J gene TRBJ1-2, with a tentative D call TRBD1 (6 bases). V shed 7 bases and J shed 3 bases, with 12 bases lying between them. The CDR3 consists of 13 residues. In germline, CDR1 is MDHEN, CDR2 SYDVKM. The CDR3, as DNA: TGTGCCAGCACATCGGGGGGCGACTATGGCTACACCTTC. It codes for CASTSGGDYGYTF.

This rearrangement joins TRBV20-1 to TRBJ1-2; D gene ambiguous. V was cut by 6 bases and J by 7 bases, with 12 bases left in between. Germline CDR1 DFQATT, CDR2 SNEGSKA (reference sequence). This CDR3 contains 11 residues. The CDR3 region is CSAPEPAGYTF. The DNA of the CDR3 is TGCAGTGCCCCCGAACCGGCTGGCTACACCTTC.

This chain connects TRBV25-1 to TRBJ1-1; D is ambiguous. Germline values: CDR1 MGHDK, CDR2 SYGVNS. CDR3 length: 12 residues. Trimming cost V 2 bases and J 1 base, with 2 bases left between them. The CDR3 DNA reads TGTGCCAGCAGTGAAGGGAACACTGAAGCTTTCTTT. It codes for CASSEGNTEAFF.

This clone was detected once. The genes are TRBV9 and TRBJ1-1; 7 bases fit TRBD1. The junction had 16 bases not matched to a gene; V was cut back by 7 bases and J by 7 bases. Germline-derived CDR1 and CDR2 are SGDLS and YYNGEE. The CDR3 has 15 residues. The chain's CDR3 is CASSVTPGTADEAFF. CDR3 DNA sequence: TGTGCCAGCTCCGTCACGCCCGGGACAGCAGATGAAGCTTTCTTT.

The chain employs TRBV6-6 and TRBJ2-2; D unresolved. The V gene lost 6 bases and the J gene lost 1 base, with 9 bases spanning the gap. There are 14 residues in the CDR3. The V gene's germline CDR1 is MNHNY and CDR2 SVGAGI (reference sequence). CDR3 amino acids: CASSSTQNTGELFF. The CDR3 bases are TGTGCCAGCAGCAGTACACAGAACACCGGGGAGCTGTTTTTT.

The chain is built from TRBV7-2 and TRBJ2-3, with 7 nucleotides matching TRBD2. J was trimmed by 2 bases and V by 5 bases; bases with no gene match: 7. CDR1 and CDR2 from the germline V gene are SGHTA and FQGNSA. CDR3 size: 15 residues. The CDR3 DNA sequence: TGTGCCAGCAGCCAATTGACTAGCCTCACAGATACGCAGTATTTT. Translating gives CASSQLTSLTDTQYF.

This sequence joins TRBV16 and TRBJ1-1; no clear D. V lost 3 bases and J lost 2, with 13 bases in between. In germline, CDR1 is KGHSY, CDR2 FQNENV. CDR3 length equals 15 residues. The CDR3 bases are TGTGCCAGCAGCCACGACGGACCGAGAAACACTGAAGCTTTCTTT. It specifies CASSHDGPRNTEAFF.

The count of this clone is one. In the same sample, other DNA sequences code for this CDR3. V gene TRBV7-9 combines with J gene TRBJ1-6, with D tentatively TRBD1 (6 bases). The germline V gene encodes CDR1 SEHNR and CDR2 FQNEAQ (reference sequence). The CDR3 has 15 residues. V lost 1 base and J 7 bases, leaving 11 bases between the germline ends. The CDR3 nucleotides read TGTGCCAGCAGCTTAGAGACAGGTGGGAATTCACCCCTCCACTTT. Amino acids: CASSLETGGNSPLHF.

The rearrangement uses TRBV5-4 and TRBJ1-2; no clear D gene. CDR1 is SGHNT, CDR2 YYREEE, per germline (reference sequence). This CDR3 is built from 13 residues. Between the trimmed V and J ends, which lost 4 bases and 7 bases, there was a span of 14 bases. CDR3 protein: CASSSSGYIGYTF. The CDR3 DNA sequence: TGTGCCAGCAGCAGCTCGGGGTATATTGGCTACACCTTC.

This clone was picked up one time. CDR3 protein: CASSYSISRWTHEQYF. The CDR3 bases are TGTGCCAGCAGTTACTCGATCTCCAGGTGGACCCACGAGCAGTACTTC. This chain links TRBV6-2 or TRBV6-3 with TRBJ2-7; D remains ambiguous. Trimming stripped 0 bases from V and 5 bases from J, with 17 bases between. The CDR3 runs to 16 residues. Germline V CDR1 and CDR2: MNHEY, SVGEGT.

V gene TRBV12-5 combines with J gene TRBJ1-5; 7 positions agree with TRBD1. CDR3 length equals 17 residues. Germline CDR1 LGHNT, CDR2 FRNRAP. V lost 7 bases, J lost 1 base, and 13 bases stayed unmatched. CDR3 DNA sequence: TGTGCTAGTGCCACGGCTCAGGGGGGGGCGAGCAATCAGCCCCAGCATTTT. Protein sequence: CASATAQGGASNQPQHF.

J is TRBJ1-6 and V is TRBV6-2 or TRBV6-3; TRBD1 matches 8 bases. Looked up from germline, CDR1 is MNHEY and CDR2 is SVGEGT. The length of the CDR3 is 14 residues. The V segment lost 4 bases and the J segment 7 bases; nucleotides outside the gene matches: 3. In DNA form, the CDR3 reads TGTGCCAGCAGTTCCGGGACAGGCAATTCACCCCTCCACTTT. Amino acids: CASSSGTGNSPLHF.

CDR3 loop: CASSFMTGIQETQYF. The DNA for the CDR3 is TGTGCCAGCAGCTTTATGACAGGGATCCAAGAGACCCAGTACTTC. This chain uses TRBV5-6 with TRBJ2-5, with 7 bases fitting TRBD1. The CDR3 runs to 15 residues. J gave up 1 base and V 2 bases, and 5 bases lay outside the gene matches. Germline CDR1 is SGHDT and CDR2 is YYEEEE.

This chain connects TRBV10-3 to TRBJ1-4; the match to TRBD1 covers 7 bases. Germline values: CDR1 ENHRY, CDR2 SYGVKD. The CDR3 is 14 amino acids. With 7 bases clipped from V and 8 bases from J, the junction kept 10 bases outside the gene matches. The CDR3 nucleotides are TGTGCCATCAAGAGGGAGGGGGCCCGGGAAAAACTGTTTTTT. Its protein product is CAIKREGAREKLFF.

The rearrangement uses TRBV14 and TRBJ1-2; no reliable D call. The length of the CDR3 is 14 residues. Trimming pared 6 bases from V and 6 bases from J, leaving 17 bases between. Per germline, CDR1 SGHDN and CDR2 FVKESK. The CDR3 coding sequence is TGTGCCAGCAGACCTACCGGGCCCTCGAATGGCTACACCTTC. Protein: CASRPTGPSNGYTF. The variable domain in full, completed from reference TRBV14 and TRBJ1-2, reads EAGVTQFPSHSVIEKGQTVTLRCDPISGHDNLYWYRRVMGKEIKFLLHFVKESKQDESGMPNNRFLAERTGGTYSTLKVQPAELEDSGVYFCASRPTGPSNGYTFGSGTRLTVV.

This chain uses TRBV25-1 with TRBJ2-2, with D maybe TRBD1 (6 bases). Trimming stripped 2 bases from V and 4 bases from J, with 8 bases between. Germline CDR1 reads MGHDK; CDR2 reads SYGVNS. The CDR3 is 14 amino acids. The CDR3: CASSEQGFTGELFF. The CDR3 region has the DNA TGTGCCAGCAGTGAACAGGGGTTCACCGGGGAGCTGTTTTTT.

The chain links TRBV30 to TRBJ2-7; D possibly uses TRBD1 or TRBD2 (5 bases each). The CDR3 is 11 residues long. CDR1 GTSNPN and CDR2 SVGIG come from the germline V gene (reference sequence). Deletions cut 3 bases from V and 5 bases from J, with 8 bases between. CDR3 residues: CAWRQGHEQYF. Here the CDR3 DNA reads TGTGCCTGGAGGCAGGGACACGAGCAGTACTTC.

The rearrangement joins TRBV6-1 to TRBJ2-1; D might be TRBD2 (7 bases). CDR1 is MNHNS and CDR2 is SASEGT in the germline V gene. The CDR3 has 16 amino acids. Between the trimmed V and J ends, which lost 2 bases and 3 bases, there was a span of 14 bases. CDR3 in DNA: TGTGCCAGCAGTGAATTGACGGGGGGCTTCTACAATGAGCAGTTCTTC. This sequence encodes CASSELTGGFYNEQFF.

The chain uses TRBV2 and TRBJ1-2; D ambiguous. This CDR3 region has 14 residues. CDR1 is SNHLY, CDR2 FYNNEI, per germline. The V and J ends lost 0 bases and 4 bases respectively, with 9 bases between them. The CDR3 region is CASSEAPILYGYTF. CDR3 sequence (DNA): TGTGCCAGCAGTGAAGCCCCGATACTCTATGGCTACACCTTC.

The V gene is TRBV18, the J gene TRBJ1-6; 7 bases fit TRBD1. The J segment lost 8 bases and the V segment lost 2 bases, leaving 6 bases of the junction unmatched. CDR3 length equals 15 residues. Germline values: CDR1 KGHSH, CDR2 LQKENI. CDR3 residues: CASSPGAGGDSPLHF. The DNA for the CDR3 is TGTGCCAGCTCACCAGGGGCAGGGGGTGATTCACCCCTCCACTTT.

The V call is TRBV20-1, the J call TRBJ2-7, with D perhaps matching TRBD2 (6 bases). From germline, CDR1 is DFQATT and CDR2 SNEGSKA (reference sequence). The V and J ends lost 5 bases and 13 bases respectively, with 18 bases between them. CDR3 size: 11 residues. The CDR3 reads CSASTGLSAYF. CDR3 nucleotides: TGCAGTGCTTCGACGGGACTCAGTGCTTACTTC.

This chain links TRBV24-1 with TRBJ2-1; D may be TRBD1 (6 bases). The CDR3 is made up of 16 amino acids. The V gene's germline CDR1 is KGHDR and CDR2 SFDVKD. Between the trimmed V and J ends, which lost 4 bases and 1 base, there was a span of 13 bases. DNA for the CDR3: TGTGCCACCAGTGAGATCAACAGGGTGTCCTACAATGAGCAGTTCTTC. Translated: CATSEINRVSYNEQFF.